The present T cell receptor beta chain was sequenced within a study of cytomegalovirus exposure and HLA in healthy donors. CDR3 length equals 15 residues. Germline V gene data show CDR1 as SQVTM and CDR2 as ANQGSEA. The V end was cut by 4 bases, the J end by 0 bases, with 10 bases between. Primers for the PCR totalled 60 Vbeta and 13 Jbeta. Assay: immunoSEQ multiplex PCR; the TCRdb copy retains only in-frame clones and omits some. The table records 170,000 or so clones, around 84% of them present only once. The sample taken for sequencing was PBMCs. The clonotype comes from a man between 18 and 29 years old in good health and CMV-seronegative. The chain carries TRBV29-1 and TRBJ2-6; a possible D gene is TRBD1 (5 bases). The CDR3 nucleotides read TGCAGCGTTGCAACAGGCAGCTCTGGGGCCAACGTCCTGACTTTC. This translates into CSVATGSSGANVLTF.